This T cell receptor beta chain was identified during a study of cytomegalovirus exposure and HLA in healthy donors. Broader study findings: The dataset shows that most TCR sequences were rare, while some public TCRs occurred in many donors.

From germline, CDR1 is SGHTA and CDR2 FQGNSA. This CDR3 is built from 15 residues. Trimming removed 7 bases from V and 4 bases from J, with 20 bases in between. Concerning this clone: As yet, its antigen is unknown.

PCR was performed using 60 Vbeta and 13 Jbeta primers. Assay: immunoSEQ multiplex PCR; the TCRdb copy retains only in-frame clones and omits some. The sample data list around 64,000 clones. The TCR was taken from a female donor in good health and CMV-seropositive. This rearrangement joins TRBV7-2 to TRBJ2-7, with D possibly TRBD1 on 5 matching bases. The specimen sequenced was PBMCs. The DNA of the CDR3 is TGTGCCAGCACCAAGACAGCCAGTCTCTCGTACGAGCAGTACTTC. This gives the protein CASTKTASLSYEQYF.